The present entry profiles one TCR beta chain with its context. This clonotype occurred many times. Its antigen is currently not known. No per-base quality is available; no much larger clone lies one base away. The label giving this sample's time point can be read as: approximately 45 days after influenza vaccine administration. These data originate in a study of response to subunit inactivated influenza vaccine (dated by TCRdb to 2016 to 2019). In the study overall: Deep quantitative profiling of the T cell receptor repertoire was used in the study to follow responses to a trivalent subunit inactivated influenza vaccine. Broad study findings and their caveats: The authors proposed that each seasonal influenza vaccination may bring in only a limited number of new T cells.

The library was built by means of RT-PCR. Data came from an Illumina HiSeq 2500. TCRdb reworked the public reads: Q25 trimming with fastp, MiXCR clone assembly, productive beta chains retained. Each CDR3 protein appears once, grouped with its most common genes and DNA. The sample profile shows about half a million distinct CDR3 sequences; 9.5% to 13% of them were found once. Jointly, the top ten make up less than 15% of the sample. The germline V gene gives CDR1 as SGHDT and CDR2 as YYEEEE. Cut back by 4 bases and 3 bases, the V and J ends lie 4 bases apart. Its CDR3 holds 11 amino acids, cysteine through phenylalanine. Only the CDR3 DNA is retained, 33 bases long and in frame from the first base.

The sample consisted of PBMCs from blood, taken about 40 days after vaccination. The rearrangement joined TRBV5-6 to TRBJ2-5, with the D gene too uncertain to name. The receptor comes from a man aged 45-65 years who received an inactivated influenza vaccine. Donor details come from another sample of the same person, matched by shared clones. The sequenced DNA is TGTGCCAGCAGCCGTGAAGAGACCCAGTACTTC. This encodes CASSREETQYF.